These T cell receptor beta chains were read from a single sample in a study of T cells in tumors after PD-1 blockade. TCRdb's copy holds only in-frame clones and misses some; the assay was immunoSEQ multiplex PCR. Seen here are approximately 11,000 clones, 67% observed once, and the top ten hold over 10%. The sample consisted of tumor tissue, taken after anti-PD-1 treatment. The receptor source for this set is a human donor with basal cell carcinoma. CDR3s include the opening cysteine and the closing phenylalanine or tryptophan. Each record gives: V gene, D gene, J gene, clone size, CDR3 DNA, CDR3 protein. A D gene is named only where the DNA matches it firmly. Some rows mark clone size as missing; the rest say once, few, many or name a class of expanded clone.

>TRBV20-1|-|TRBJ1-5|-
TGCAGTGCTGGGGGCATAGGGCCCCAGCATTTT
CSAGGIGPQHF
>TRBV30|-|TRBJ1-1|-
TGTGCCTGGAGTGAACAGGTGGACACTGAAGCTTTCTTT
CAWSEQVDTEAFF
>TRBV29-1|-|TRBJ2-7|medium-sized
TGCAGCGTATGGGCGGGGAACTCCTACGAGCAGTACTTC
CSVWAGNSYEQYF
>TRBV11-3|TRBD2|TRBJ2-3|-
TGTGCCAGCAGCTTAGGCCCGACTAGCGAAAGCACAGATACGCAGTATTTT
CASSLGPTSESTDTQYF
>TRBV25-1|TRBD2|TRBJ2-7|-
TGTGCCAGCAGCAGGGGGGTTAGCGGGAGCCCCCGCGAGCAGTACTTC
CASSRGVSGSPREQYF
>TRBV5-1|TRBD2|TRBJ2-2|-
TGCGCCCGCAGCCGGACACTCGCGGGGGGGATGAACACCGGGGAGCTGTTTTTT
CARSRTLAGGMNTGELFF
>TRBV6-2/TRBV6-3|-|TRBJ2-4|-
TGTGCCAGCAGTTACGCCTACAGGGGGAGGGACGAAAACATTCAGTACTTC
CASSYAYRGRDENIQYF
>TRBV5-4|TRBD1|TRBJ1-4|-
TGTGCCAGCAGCTCAGGGGGCACTAATGAAAAACTGTTTTTT
CASSSGGTNEKLFF
>TRBV7-3|-|TRBJ2-3|-
TGTGCCAGCAGCTTAATGGGGACTCCCCAGGATACGCAGTATTTT
CASSLMGTPQDTQYF
>TRBV2|-|TRBJ1-1|-
TGTGCTACGAATTGGGAAACAGAAGCTTTCTTT
CATNWETEAFF
>TRBV21-1|-|TRBJ2-2|once
TGTGCCAGCAGCACAGGGGTGGGCGGGGAGCTGTTTTTT
CASSTGVGGELFF